The source of this T cell receptor beta chain is a study of blood T cell repertoires in COVID-19. On the study more broadly: Either two negative PCRs, clearance, or symptom resolution qualified Cohort 3 donors as recovered.

CDR1 is ENHRY and CDR2 is SYGVKD in the germline V gene. There are 15 residues in the CDR3. The V and J ends lost 6 bases and 5 bases, in that order; junction bases with no gene match: 5. Per the original methods: How many nucleated cells were present was estimated from reference gene primer amplification. Sequenced by immunoSEQ multiplex PCR; TCRdb stores in-frame clones only, minus some. Clone size and V and J calls were adopted from that table, with D and trimming inferred from the DNA. The sample includes around 140,000 clones, approximately 80% of them seen just once. Material: PBMCs or T cells enriched from blood (not recorded which). V and J are TRBV10-3 and TRBJ2-2; 11 bases are shared with TRBD2. The receptor was derived from a man aged 50-60 years in a cohort exposed to, infected with or recovered from COVID-19 (not recorded which). The CDR3 nucleotides are TGTGCCATCAGCCGTAGCGGGGGGGCTACCGGGGAGCTGTTTTTT. It codes for CAISRSGGATGELFF.